One and the same sample provided the 13 T cell receptor beta chains below, sequenced in a study of cytomegalovirus exposure and HLA in healthy donors. PCR amplification relied on 60 Vbeta primers (plus 13 Jbeta primers). TCRdb's copy holds only in-frame clones and misses some; the assay was immunoSEQ multiplex PCR. This repertoire shows roughly 150,000 clones, roughly 80% found once; its top ten account for approximately 8%. What was sequenced was PBMCs. These receptors all come from a male donor in good health and CMV-seropositive.

In nucleotides, the CDR3 is TGTGCCAGCTCACCACCTCCCAGGGAAGCAAATCAGCCCCAGCATTTT. Its translation: CASSPPPREANQPQHF. The chain uses TRBV18 and TRBJ1-5; D may be TRBD1 (5 bases). The ends were cut back, 0 bases at V and 4 bases at J, with 13 bases in the middle. Germline-derived CDR1 and CDR2 are KGHSH and LQKENI. CDR3 length equals 16 residues.

This chain joins TRBV9 and TRBJ2-1; a possible D gene is TRBD2 (6 bases). V lost 2 bases and J lost 1, with 10 bases in between. This CDR3 is 15 amino acids long. CDR1 and CDR2 from the germline V gene are SGDLS and YYNGEE. CDR3 coding DNA: TGTGCCAGCAGCGTTGGGACTCGATCCTACAATGAGCAGTTCTTC. Its protein is CASSVGTRSYNEQFF.

The chain carries TRBV28 and TRBJ2-2, with D possibly matching TRBD2 (6 bases). Trimming left V 7 bases short and J 6 bases short, with 15 bases between. The CDR3 has 14 residues. Germline V gene lookup returns CDR1 MDHEN and CDR2 SYDVKM. The CDR3: CASNHGRGAGELFF. CDR3 coding DNA: TGTGCCAGCAACCATGGGCGGGGTGCCGGGGAGCTGTTTTTT.

V usage is TRBV11-2 and J usage is TRBJ2-7; perhaps TRBD2 as D (6 bases). Germline lookup yields CDR1 SGHAT and CDR2 FQNNGV. The CDR3 consists of 15 residues. Deletions cut 6 bases from V and 3 bases from J, with 18 bases between. The CDR3 protein is CASSRGSGAGYEQYF. The CDR3 DNA is TGTGCCAGCAGTCGAGGGTCAGGAGCGGGCTACGAGCAGTACTTC.

The chain has TRBV27 and TRBJ2-7; D is perhaps TRBD2 (5 bases). The V and J ends lost 5 bases and 2 bases respectively, with 19 bases between them. CDR1 is MNHEY, CDR2 SMNVEV, per germline (reference sequence). This CDR3 has 16 amino acids. CDR3 sequence reads: CASSPLTTGITYEQYF. CDR3 sequence (DNA): TGTGCCAGCAGTCCGCTCACCACGGGAATTACCTACGAGCAGTACTTC.

The gene calls are TRBV27 and TRBJ1-1, with 7 bases that match TRBD1. CDR1 is MNHEY and CDR2 is SMNVEV in the germline V gene (reference sequence). Unmatched junction bases numbered 6, after V lost 0 bases and J lost 5 bases. The CDR3 consists of 15 residues. In nucleotides, the CDR3 is TGTGCCAGCAGTTTATCCCCGACAGGGAGAACTGAAGCTTTCTTT. It is translated as CASSLSPTGRTEAFF.

This chain links TRBV6-4 with TRBJ2-5, with TRBD2 as a possible D gene (5 bases). Trimming cost V 5 bases and J 4 bases, with 14 bases left between them. This CDR3 has 14 residues. In germline, CDR1 is MRHNA, CDR2 SNTAGT. The CDR3 DNA is TGTGCCAGCAGTTACGAGGTAGAGGGAGAGACCCAGTACTTC. This translates into CASSYEVEGETQYF.

The chain employs TRBV10-1 and TRBJ1-1; TRBD1 matches at 9 bases. V lost 6 bases and J lost 5; bases outside the gene matches: 4. Germline CDR1 reads WNHNN; CDR2 reads SYGVQD (reference sequence). The CDR3 has 13 residues. The CDR3 region has the DNA TGCGCCAGCAGGGGACAGGGAGGAACTGAAGCTTTCTTT. This encodes CASRGQGGTEAFF.

This chain connects TRBV18 to TRBJ2-1, with 7 positions matching TRBD1. The CDR3 covers 13 residues. CDR1 is KGHSH and CDR2 is LQKENI in the germline V gene. V shed 3 bases, J shed 8 bases, and the junction held 4 bases outside the gene matches. CDR3 sequence (DNA): TGTGCCAGCTCACCGGGACAGATATATGAGCAGTTCTTC. This translates into CASSPGQIYEQFF.

The chain links TRBV19 to TRBJ2-1; 13 bases are a match to TRBD2. With V trimmed by 4 bases and J by 10 bases, 10 bases remained unmatched. The CDR3 is 16 residues long. Germline CDR1 reads LNHDA; CDR2 reads SQIVND (reference sequence). The chain's CDR3 is CASSSGTSGALREQFF. CDR3 in DNA: TGTGCCAGTAGTAGCGGGACTAGCGGGGCCCTAAGGGAGCAGTTCTTC. Variable domain in full (rest from reference TRBV19 and TRBJ2-1): DGGITQSPKYLFRKEGQNVTLSCEQNLNHDAMYWYRQDPGQGLRLIYYSQIVNDFQKGDIAEGYSVSREKKESFPLTVTSAQKNPTAFYLCASSSGTSGALREQFFGPGTRLTVL.

J is TRBJ2-5 and V is TRBV5-6; TRBD2 aligns across 14 bases. Germline V CDR1 and CDR2: SGHDT, YYEEEE. Trimming at V came to 3 bases and at J to 4 bases, leaving 5 bases not matched to a gene. CDR3 length equals 16 residues. The CDR3 region has the DNA TGTGCCAGCAGCTCCCGACTAGCGGGGGGGCGAGAGACCCAGTACTTC. It encodes CASSSRLAGGRETQYF.

On this clone: One junction end disagrees with the germline gene, perhaps due to a read error. The chain employs TRBV20-1 and TRBJ1-2; weak D call: TRBD1 (5 bases). CDR1 is DFQATT, CDR2 SNEGSKA, per germline (reference sequence). There are 11 residues in the CDR3. The CDR3 loop is CSARDRGEESF. In DNA form, the CDR3 reads TGCAGTGCTAGAGATAGAGGGGAGGAATCCTTC.

The J gene is TRBJ2-1, the V gene TRBV18, with D perhaps TRBD2 (5 bases). This CDR3 has 16 amino acids. V shed 3 bases and J shed 7 bases, with 19 bases lying between them. Germline V lookup: CDR1 KGHSH, CDR2 LQKENI. CDR3 sequence (DNA): TGTGCCAGCTCACCTAGACTAACCTCTAAACGGAATGAGCAGTTCTTC. This encodes CASSPRLTSKRNEQFF.